Sequencing of this T cell receptor (beta chain) was carried out in a study of T cell changes during pregnancy in multiple sclerosis. The assay was immunoSEQ multiplex PCR, and TCRdb's table has in-frame clones only and misses some. The data show approximately 82,000 clones, about 93% seen once. V lost 4 bases and J 1 base, leaving 10 bases between the germline ends. The CDR3 is 13 amino acids. Germline V gives CDR1 SQVTM, CDR2 ANQGSEA. This chain uses TRBV29-1 with TRBJ1-1; no reliable D call. The receptor was derived from a female donor with multiple sclerosis, enrolled in a pregnancy study. Material: CD4+ T cells from peripheral blood mononuclear cells, obtained in the second trimester of pregnancy. The CDR3 spells CSVARGANTEAFF. The CDR3 bases are TGCAGCGTTGCGCGGGGAGCGAACACTGAAGCTTTCTTT.